The 18 T cell receptor beta chains listed next were all sequenced from one sample in a study of glioma-infiltrating T cells. TCR alpha and beta CDR3 regions were amplified from RNA using iRepertoire nested multiplex PCR. TCRdb re-analysed the multiplex PCR reads in MiXCR, keeping a single row per CDR3 protein. The sample has under 130,000 distinct CDR3 sequences, approximately 28% seen once. Sequenced: glioma tissue, nonneoplastic brain tissue, or PBMCs (not recorded which). Receptor source: a human donor with low-grade glioma or glioblastoma, undergoing nonglioma brain surgery, or in good health (not recorded which).

This rearrangement joins TRBV12-3 or TRBV12-4 to TRBJ2-4; the D gene is possibly TRBD2 (5 bases). Trimming left V 8 bases short and J 8 bases short, with 16 bases between. CDR3 length: 13 residues. CDR3 region: CASSDSPRDIQYF. The CDR3, as DNA: TGTGCCAGCTCGGACTCCCCTCGCGACATTCAGTACTTC.

This clonotype was picked up many times. The chain has TRBV15 and TRBJ2-3; 13 bases match TRBD2. The V gene end was trimmed by 5 bases and the J gene end by 15 bases; junction bases not matched to a gene: 20. This CDR3 is 17 amino acids long. CDR1 and CDR2 from the germline V gene are LNHNV and YYDKDF (reference sequence). The CDR3 region has the DNA TGTGCCACCAGCCAGGGGCCCCCGGGACTAGCGGGGATTGGCAGTTATTTT. Protein: CATSQGPPGLAGIGSYF.

Many counts were recorded for this clonotype. The chain couples TRBV20-1 to TRBJ2-2; D is perhaps TRBD2 (5 bases). CDR1 DFQATT and CDR2 SNEGSKA come from the germline V gene (reference sequence). The CDR3 is 12 residues long. In nucleotides, the CDR3 is TGCGGCTGGGCGGGCTCCACCGGGGAGCTGTTTTTT. This translates into CGWAGSTGELFF.

The chain links TRBV7-2 to TRBJ2-5, with D possibly being TRBD2 (6 bases). Trimming removed 5 bases at V and 6 bases at J, with 25 bases between. Germline CDR1 is SGHTA and CDR2 is FQGNSA. CDR3 size: 17 residues. The CDR3 region is CASSLGGGAPSLQTQYF. CDR3 nucleotides: TGTGCCAGCAGCCTGGGTGGAGGGGCGCCTAGTTTGCAGACCCAGTACTTC.

The rearrangement uses TRBV2 and TRBJ2-7; 9 positions match TRBD2. This CDR3 is 16 amino acids long. V was clipped by 4 bases and J by 1 base; unmatched bases: 8. Germline values: CDR1 SNHLY, CDR2 FYNNEI. This CDR3 is CASSGTSVGPSYEQYF. The CDR3 nucleotides read TGTGCCAGCAGTGGGACTAGCGTGGGCCCGTCCTACGAGCAGTACTTC. The whole variable domain, remainder taken from reference TRBV2 and TRBJ2-7, is EPEVTQTPSHQVTQMGQEVILRCVPISNHLYFYWYRQILGQKVEFLVSFYNNEISEKSEIFDDQFSVERPDGSNFTLKIRSTKLEDSAMYFCASSGTSVGPSYEQYFGPGTRLTVT.

This clonotype was seen ten or more times. The CDR3 region is CANYRGPDTQYF. The CDR3 region has the DNA TGTGCCAACTACAGGGGACCCGATACGCAGTATTTT. V gene TRBV2 combines with J gene TRBJ2-3, with 7 bases identical to TRBD1. CDR3 size: 12 residues. Germline CDR1 SNHLY, CDR2 FYNNEI. Trimming at V came to 10 bases and at J to 6 bases, leaving 7 bases not matched to a gene.

As regards this clonotype: A much larger clonotype is one base distant, so this may be a read error. Without the conserved terminal phenylalanine or tryptophan, this CDR3 likely stems from a read error. V usage is TRBV10-3 and J usage is TRBJ1-2; D is possibly TRBD1 (5 bases). With 2 bases removed from V and 8 bases from J, the gap between germline ends came to 15 bases. The CDR3 runs 14 residues. Per the germline V gene, CDR1 is ENHRY and CDR2 is SYGVKD. The CDR3 DNA reads as TGTGCCATCAGTGAGCCATCCAGGGAAAGGGGCTACACCTCC. Residues: CAISEPSRERGYTS.

This clonotype was counted between two and nine times. The V and J genes are TRBV3-1 and TRBJ2-3; D is possibly TRBD2 (6 bases). The CDR3 has 15 amino acids. V lost 4 bases, J lost 4 bases, and 15 bases lay in between. Germline lookup yields CDR1 LGHDT and CDR2 YNNKEL (reference sequence). The CDR3 loop reads CASSPFRDSPDTQYF. CDR3 coding DNA: TGTGCCAGCAGCCCCTTCCGGGACTCGCCAGATACGCAGTATTTT.

This clonotype has a handful of counts. The chain recombines TRBV4-3 with TRBJ1-1; D gene ambiguous. Germline-derived CDR1 and CDR2 are LGHNA and YSLEER. This CDR3 has 15 amino acids. V was shortened by 4 bases and J by 0 bases, with 12 bases between the two germline ends. The CDR3 coding sequence is TGCGCCAGCAGCCCTCTGGGGATCATGAACACTGAAGCTTTCTTT. It specifies CASSPLGIMNTEAFF.

Note on this clonotype: This sequence may be a read error, since a much larger clone differs from it by one base. The chain is built from TRBV4-1 and TRBJ1-6; D possibly corresponds to TRBD1 (5 bases). Germline CDR1 MGHRA, CDR2 YSYEKL. This CDR3 has 17 amino acids. CDR3 bases: TGCGGCAGCCAAGATGAGTTTGCAGGGTTCTACAATTCACCCCTCCACTTT. It yields the protein CGSQDEFAGFYNSPLHF.

As concerns this clonotype: With a much larger clone just one base away, this may be a read error. This CDR3 is CASLPRGTIYGYTF. The DNA of the CDR3 is TGTGCCAGCTTGCCTCGCGGGACCATCTATGGCTACACCTTC. This rearrangement joins TRBV7-2 to TRBJ1-2, with D tentatively TRBD1 (5 bases). Germline V CDR1 and CDR2: SGHTA, FQGNSA. This CDR3 comprises 14 residues. Trimming cost V 8 bases and J 4 bases, with 17 bases left between them.

This clonotype was recorded once. The chain employs TRBV5-4 and TRBJ1-5, with unresolved D. Germline assignment: CDR1 SGHNT and CDR2 YYREEE (reference sequence). V was clipped by 4 bases and J by 7 bases, with 9 bases between them. This CDR3 spans 12 amino acids. The CDR3 protein is CASSMPGQPQHF. The CDR3 bases are TGTGCCAGCAGCATGCCTGGACAGCCCCAGCATTTT.

This clonotype was seen once. A much larger clone is a single base away; this may be a read error. The chain employs TRBV19 and TRBJ1-5; 8 nucleotides align to TRBD1. V gave up 9 bases and J gave up 2 bases; unmatched junction bases: 9. The CDR3 is 15 amino acids. The germline CDR1 and CDR2 sequences are LNHDA and SQIVND (reference sequence). The CDR3 protein is CASLDRVDRNQPQHF. As DNA, the CDR3 is TGTGCCAGCCTGGACAGGGTTGATCGCAATCAGCCCCAGCATTTT.

The V and J genes are TRBV7-9 and TRBJ1-6; D remains ambiguous. V was trimmed by 1 base and J by 11 bases, leaving 9 bases between them. CDR3 size: 13 residues. Germline-derived CDR1 and CDR2 are SEHNR and FQNEAQ (reference sequence). The CDR3 sequence: CASSLEGLPPLHF. CDR3 DNA sequence: TGTGCCAGCAGCTTAGAAGGGCTTCCACCCCTCCACTTT.

This clonotype was seen ten or more times. CDR3 sequence (DNA): TGTGCCATAGAACCGGGGGGGCCCCACAATGAGCAGTTCTTC. Translation: CAIEPGGPHNEQFF. The chain carries TRBV28 and TRBJ2-1; 8 bases align to TRBD2. The CDR3 runs to 14 residues. With 10 bases clipped from V and 5 bases from J, the junction kept 10 bases outside the gene matches. Germline CDR1 and CDR2: MDHEN and SYDVKM.

The sample holds many counts of this clonotype. The chain joins TRBV28 to TRBJ2-7, with 7 bases lining up with TRBD1. V dropped 5 bases and J dropped 5; count of bases not matched to a gene: 3. Germline assignment: CDR1 MDHEN and CDR2 SYDVKM. The CDR3 has 12 residues. The CDR3 DNA follows: TGTGCCAGCAGTGCCGACAGGGACGAGCAGTACTTC. Translated: CASSADRDEQYF.

This clonotype was observed many times. DNA of the CDR3: TGTGCCAGCAGTTACGGGACTAGCGGGACAGAGCAGTTCTTC. It codes for CASSYGTSGTEQFF. The gene calls are TRBV6-2 or TRBV6-3 and TRBJ2-1; TRBD2 matches at 13 bases. In germline, CDR1 is MNHEY, CDR2 SVGEGT. The V gene end was trimmed by 2 bases and the J gene end by 10 bases; junction bases not matched to a gene: 2. The CDR3 contains 14 residues.

The table lists this clonotype with many counts. This sequence joins TRBV4-3 and TRBJ2-1, with D unresolved. The CDR3 contains 14 residues. V lost 1 base and J lost 1, with 5 bases in between. CDR1 and CDR2 (germline): LGHNA, YSLEER. The DNA for the CDR3 is TGCGCCAGCAGCCAAGCAAGTTCCTACAATGAGCAGTTCTTC. It codes for CASSQASSYNEQFF.